The present entry profiles one T cell receptor (beta chain) with its context. No antigen is known for it. Per-nucleotide qualities are absent, and no much larger clonotype sits a single base away. The germline V gene supplies CDR1 MGHRA and CDR2 YSYEKL. V is clipped by 5 bases and J by 9 bases, and the sequence between their germline boundaries is 11 bases long. From the cysteine through the phenylalanine, the CDR3 covers 12 amino acids. The sequence is cut down to CDR3 DNA, 36 bases in frame from base 1. Ficoll-Paque density gradient centrifugation was used to isolate PBMCs. This sample was taken from a study of T-cell memory formation after mild COVID-19 (dated by TCRdb to about 2021). The study in broad terms: TCR sequence clusters from the two donors were found to be largely donor specific. In a couple of donors, T-cell clones that expanded and contracted after mild COVID-19 were tracked by sequencing TCRalpha and TCRbeta repertoires over time. Two young, previously healthy adult volunteers, one female and one male, were included in the cohort. General findings and caveats noted by the study authors: The study included only a couple of mild cases, and larger cohorts that include severe cases with pre-infection samples were judged to be necessary. Contracting CD4+ clones were found mainly in CM and EM memory subsets, while CD8+ clones were enriched in EMRA. Some responding clones were found in pre-infection memory, which suggests that pre-existing cross-reactive memory T cells took part in the SARS-CoV-2 response. From day 15 to 85, contracting clones showed balanced CD4/CD8 phenotypes, whereas a second wave of clones that expanded from day 15 to 37 leaned towards CD4+. SARS-CoV-2 specificity was not confirmed for the second-wave clones peaking on day 37.

Reads for this sample came from an Illumina NovaSeq 6000. cDNA libraries for TCRalpha and TCRbeta were prepared by 5'RACE using constant-segment primers, with sample barcodes and unique molecular identifiers added. RNA was extracted from every sample with Trizol reagent. Amplification of the libraries took two PCR steps, and the second step added a second sample barcode plus Illumina TruSeq adapters. The libraries were sequenced on an Illumina NovaSeq using 2 x 150 bp paired-end reads. For the original study's pipeline: With migec v1.2.7, reads were demultiplexed and then collapsed into UMI-guided consensus sequences. Using mixcr v2.1.11, UMI consensuses were aligned to TRA and TRB V and J templates and then assembled into clonotypes. Clonotypes were classified as expanded or contracted when called significant by both edgeR and NoisET, with noise models trained on biological replicates. edgeR calls used a false discovery rate-adjusted p below 0.01 and a log2 fold-change threshold of 1. As an exploratory analysis of dynamics, max-normalized trajectories of the 1000 most abundant clonotypes were examined with PCA combined with hierarchical clustering. Each responding clone was given a CD4 or CD8 phenotype based on the CD4+ and CD8+ repertoires, which had been sequenced separately. TCRdb reanalyzed the raw reads on its own, using fastp at Q25 for trimming and MiXCR for clone calling, and kept in-frame beta chains. Each CDR3 protein gets just one entry, which takes the most common genes and DNA from the rows behind it. TCRdb's processing, not the authors' own work, is the source of the V and J calls. The sample profile shows roughly 350,000 distinct CDR3 sequences; 12% to 15% of them were found once. About a fifth of the sample is in the top ten clones.

The sequence was obtained from a man aged 18 to 30 who had mild COVID-19 (a few samples of this study predate the infection). The sample titles of this study are shuffled in the database, so cell type and time point are left out; the donor was told from shared clones. Here the chain combines TRBV4-1 and TRBJ2-1; matching of 5 bases hints at TRBD1 as the D gene. Input material: PBMCs or a T cell subset sorted from them (not recorded which). At the DNA level, the sequence is TGCGCCAGCAGCTCCCGGACAAGTGAGCAGTTCTTC. It translates as CASSSRTSEQFF.